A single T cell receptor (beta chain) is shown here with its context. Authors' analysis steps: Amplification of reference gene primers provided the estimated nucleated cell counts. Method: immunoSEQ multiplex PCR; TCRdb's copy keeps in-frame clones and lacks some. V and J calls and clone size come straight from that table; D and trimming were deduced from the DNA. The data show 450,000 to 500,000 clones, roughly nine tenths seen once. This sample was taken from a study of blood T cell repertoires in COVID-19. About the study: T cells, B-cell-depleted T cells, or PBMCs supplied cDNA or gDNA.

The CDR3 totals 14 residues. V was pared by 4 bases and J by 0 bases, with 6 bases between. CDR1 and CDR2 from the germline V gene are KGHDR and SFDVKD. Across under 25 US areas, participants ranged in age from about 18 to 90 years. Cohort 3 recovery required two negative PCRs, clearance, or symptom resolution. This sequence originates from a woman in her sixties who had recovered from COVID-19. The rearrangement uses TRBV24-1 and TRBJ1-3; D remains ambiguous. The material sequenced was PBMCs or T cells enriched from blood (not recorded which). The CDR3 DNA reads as TGTGCCACCAGTGACAGTCACTCTGGAAACACCATATATTTT. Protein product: CATSDSHSGNTIYF.